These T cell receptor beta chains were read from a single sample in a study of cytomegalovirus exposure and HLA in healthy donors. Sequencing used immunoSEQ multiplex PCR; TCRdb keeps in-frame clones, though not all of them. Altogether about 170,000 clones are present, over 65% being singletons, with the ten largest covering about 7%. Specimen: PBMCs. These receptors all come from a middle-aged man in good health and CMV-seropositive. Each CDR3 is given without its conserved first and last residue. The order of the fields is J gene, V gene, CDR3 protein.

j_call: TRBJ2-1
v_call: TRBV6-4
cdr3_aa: ASSPDSGGPYNEQF

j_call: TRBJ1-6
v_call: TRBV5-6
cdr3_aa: ASSLYRESSYNSPLH

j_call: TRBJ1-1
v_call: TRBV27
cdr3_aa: ASRFRTANTEAF

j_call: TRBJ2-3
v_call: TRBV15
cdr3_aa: ATSRDPGGRGDTQY

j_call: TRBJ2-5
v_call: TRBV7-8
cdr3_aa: ASRDRVGETQY

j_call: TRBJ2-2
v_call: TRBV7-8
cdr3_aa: ASSLGTSGGGRTGELF

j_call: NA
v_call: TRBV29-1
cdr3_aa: SAWDNEQY

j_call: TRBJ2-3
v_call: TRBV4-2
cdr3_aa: ASSQGRLAKADTQY

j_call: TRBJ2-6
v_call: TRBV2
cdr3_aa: ASSYRPSGANVLT

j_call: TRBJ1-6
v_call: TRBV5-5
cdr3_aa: ASSLRGGPLH

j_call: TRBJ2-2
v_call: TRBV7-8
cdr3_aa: ASSPTDEGWLF